A selection of T cell receptor beta chains follows, all from one sample in a study of blood T cell repertoires in COVID-19. Clones were sequenced by immunoSEQ multiplex PCR, and TCRdb holds only the in-frame ones, with some missing. This table has 200,000 to 250,000 clones, approximately 86% appearing once. Sequences were obtained from PBMCs or T cells enriched from blood (not recorded which). These receptors came from a woman in her 30s with acute COVID-19. Both conserved end residues are part of each CDR3. D genes are given only for firm matches. Size values are once, few and many counts, or a class for expanded clones, and some rows have none.

TRBD2,TRBV11-2,17,TRBJ2-1,NA,TGTGCCAGCAGCCACGGGGGTCCAGGACTAGCGAGGAATGAGCAGTTCTTC,CASSHGGPGLARNEQFF
NA,TRBV29-1,14,TRBJ1-2,once,TGCAGCGTTCTACCTCTTTCGGGGTACTATGGCTACACCTTC,CSVLPLSGYYGYTF
NA,TRBV7-9,15,TRBJ2-1,NA,TGTGCCAGCAGCCCAGGGTCCCTCTCCTACAATGAGCAGTTCTTC,CASSPGSLSYNEQFF
TRBD1,TRBV27,14,TRBJ1-5,NA,TGTGCCAGCCGTACAGGGGGCAATAATCAGCCCCAGCATTTT,CASRTGGNNQPQHF
NA,TRBV29-1,14,TRBJ1-5,NA,TGCAGCGTGGGGGGGGCAGGGCGCGGTCAGCCCCAGCATTTT,CSVGGAGRGQPQHF
NA,TRBV4-3,16,TRBJ2-7,NA,TGCGCCAGCAGCCAAGAATGGCAGGGAATTGGGTACGAGCAGTACTTC,CASSQEWQGIGYEQYF
NA,TRBV7-9,17,TRBJ2-5,NA,TGTGCCAGCAGCTCTCTCGTTGGGGGCTGGAACCAAGAGACCCAGTACTTC,CASSSLVGGWNQETQYF
TRBD2,TRBV24-1,13,TRBJ2-7,NA,TGTGCCACCAGTGACCCGGGGGGTCGCGAGCAGTACTTC,CATSDPGGREQYF
TRBD1,TRBV9,17,TRBJ1-4,NA,TGTGCCAGCAGCCAGGTTGGATTGGACAGGGTTAATGAAAAACTGTTTTTT,CASSQVGLDRVNEKLFF
TRBD2,TRBV19,17,TRBJ2-1,NA,TGTGCCAGTAGTTGGACTAGCGGGTCAACCCTAGGGGGTGAGCAGTTCTTC,CASSWTSGSTLGGEQFF
NA,TRBV5-5,15,TRBJ1-4,NA,TGTGCCAGCAGCTTATTCCGGGGAAGGAATGAAAAACTGTTTTTT,CASSLFRGRNEKLFF
TRBD1,TRBV7-2,15,TRBJ1-1,once,TGTGCCAGCAGCCCCCGACAGGGGAAGAACACTGAAGCTTTCTTT,CASSPRQGKNTEAFF
TRBD1,TRBV5-1,16,TRBJ2-1,NA,TGCGCCAGCAGCTCGGGTATGGGACAGTCCTACAATGAGCAGTTCTTC,CASSSGMGQSYNEQFF
NA,TRBV19,14,TRBJ2-7,NA,TGTGCCAGTAGTACCCAGCGGGCCTCCTACGAGCAGTACTTC,CASSTQRASYEQYF
TRBD2,TRBV4-1,16,TRBJ2-5,few,TGCGCCAGCAGCCAAGATCCGGGTAGCGGGGGGGAGACCCAGTACTTC,CASSQDPGSGGETQYF
NA,TRBV19,14,TRBJ2-1,NA,TGTGCCAGTAGTGTTGGGACTGAGTACAATGAGCAGTTCTTC,CASSVGTEYNEQFF
NA,TRBV6-4,13,TRBJ2-2,few,TGTGCCAGCAGTTCCGGGGAAACCGGGGAGCTGTTTTTT,CASSSGETGELFF
NA,TRBV15,15,TRBJ2-1,few,TGTGCCACCAGCCGGTCCGGGTCTAACTACAATGAGCAGTTCTTC,CATSRSGSNYNEQFF
NA,TRBV9,14,TRBJ1-6,few,TGTGCCAGCAGCGTAGACAGGGTGAATTCACCCCTCCACTTT,CASSVDRVNSPLHF
NA,TRBV2,14,TRBJ2-2,NA,TGTGCCAGTAAGGGGGACTACACCACCGGGGAGCTGTTTTTT,CASKGDYTTGELFF
NA,TRBV5-1,14,TRBJ1-2,NA,TGCGCCAGCAGCTCTACCGGGAGCCTTTATGGCTACACCTTC,CASSSTGSLYGYTF
TRBD1,TRBV12-3/TRBV12-4,13,TRBJ1-4,NA,TGTGCCAGCTACGGGACAGGGGCTGAAAAACTGTTTTTT,CASYGTGAEKLFF
TRBD2,TRBV4-3,17,TRBJ2-1,NA,TGCGCCAGCAGCCAACATGGGACTAGCGGGTCTTACAATGAGCAGTTCTTC,CASSQHGTSGSYNEQFF
TRBD1,TRBV28,15,TRBJ2-1,NA,TGTGCCAGCAGTAATGCAGGGACAGCCTACAATGAGCAGTTCTTC,CASSNAGTAYNEQFF
TRBD1,TRBV4-1,16,TRBJ1-5,NA,TGCGCCAGCAGCCAAGGTTCCAGGGGGCACAAACAGCCCCAGCATTTT,CASSQGSRGHKQPQHF
TRBD1,TRBV5-4,16,TRBJ2-1,NA,TGTGCCAGCAGCAATCCGGGACAGGGTGCCTACAATGAGCAGTTCTTC,CASSNPGQGAYNEQFF
NA,TRBV10-3,13,TRBJ1-1,NA,TGTGCCATCAGTTCCGACAGGAACACTGAAGCTTTCTTT,CAISSDRNTEAFF
NA,TRBV28,12,TRBJ1-2,NA,TGTGCCAGCAGGGCAGACAGCGTCGGCTACACCTTC,CASRADSVGYTF
NA,TRBV30,13,TRBJ1-4,NA,TGTGCCTGGAGTATTTGGAGGGGTGAAAAACTGTTTTTT,CAWSIWRGEKLFF
NA,TRBV5-6,15,TRBJ1-1,NA,TGTGCCAGCAGCTTGTTCGCCGGGTCGCACACTGAAGCTTTCTTT,CASSLFAGSHTEAFF
TRBD2,TRBV19,16,TRBJ2-1,NA,TGTGCCAGTAGTACCCTAGCGGGGGGGCCGGGGAATGAGCAGTTCTTC,CASSTLAGGPGNEQFF
TRBD2,TRBV12-5,18,TRBJ2-1,NA,TGTGCTAGTGGTTTGGTACTTACTAGCGGGAGCTCCTACAATGAGCAGTTCTTC,CASGLVLTSGSSYNEQFF
TRBD2,TRBV6-5,15,TRBJ2-7,NA,TGTGCCAGCAGCCGCTCGGGGGGGGCACCCTACGAGCAGTACTTC,CASSRSGGAPYEQYF
TRBD1,TRBV7-8,18,TRBJ2-1,once,TGTGCCAGCAGCTTAGATGAGCGAGGGGGCCGTTTTCCCGGTGAGCAGTTCTTC,CASSLDERGGRFPGEQFF